This T cell receptor beta chain originates from a study of Ad26.COV2.S vaccination and SARS-CoV-2 variants. Study-level background: Administration of Ad26.COV2.S was intramuscular, either once or twice 56 days apart.

Here immunoSEQ multiplex PCR was the method, and the copy in TCRdb shows in-frame clones only, minus some. Of 440,000 or so clones in the sample, about 90% were seen once. Turning to this clone: Its specificity is not known.

Overall study results and limits: From the TCR breadth and depth analyses, total T cell responses may have been underestimated.

The treatment: roughly 19 received Ad26.COV2.S at low or high dose, single or two shots; 5 received placebo; per-sample allocation not given. Samples were taken on day 63 after the first vaccine or placebo injection. Participants' vaccine, an Ad26 vector, delivered Wuhan-strain SARS-CoV-2 spike. The CDR3 runs to 17 residues. CDR1 is SGHKS, CDR2 YYEKEE, per germline (reference sequence). V lost 2 bases, J lost 5 bases, and 19 bases lay in between. The receptor comes from a person aged 18 to 59 who received the Ad26.COV2.S COVID-19 vaccine or a placebo. This rearrangement joins TRBV5-5 to TRBJ1-4, with D tentatively TRBD1 (6 bases). This specimen consisted of peripheral blood, obtained in a trial of Ad26.COV2.S vaccine versus placebo. The CDR3 coding sequence is TGTGCCAGCAGCTTACTGGACAGCCCCCTGGGGAATGAAAAACTGTTTTTT. The encoded protein is CASSLLDSPLGNEKLFF. The full variable domain, in which reference TRBV5-5 and TRBJ1-4 provide the parts outside the CDR3, is DAGVTQSPTHLIKTRGQQVTLRCSPISGHKSVSWYQQVLGQGPQFIFQYYEKEERGRGNFPDRFSARQFPNYSSELNVNALLLGDSALYLCASSLLDSPLGNEKLFFGSGTQLSVL.